The present entry profiles one T cell receptor (beta chain) with its context. Antigen specificity is unknown. The data originate from a study of cytomegalovirus exposure and HLA in healthy donors. Findings of the study overall: Immune exposure information comprised only CMV serostatus.

The PCR was carried out with 60 Vbeta primers and 13 Jbeta primers. The protocol was immunoSEQ multiplex PCR, while the TCRdb copy is restricted to in-frame clones and leaves out a portion. In total, the table holds 100,000 to 150,000 clones. CDR1 and CDR2 from the germline V gene are MNHNS and SASEGT. Trimming left V 8 bases short and J 10 bases short, with 18 bases between. The CDR3 is 13 residues long. The receptor was isolated from a young man in good health and CMV-seronegative. The material sequenced was PBMCs. The chain employs TRBV6-1 and TRBJ2-1; D unresolved. CDR3 region: CASEPISSGEQFF. DNA of the CDR3: TGTGCCAGCGAGCCTATTTCTAGTGGGGAGCAGTTCTTC.